The TCR beta chain under discussion was sequenced for a study of cytomegalovirus exposure and HLA in healthy donors. PCR involved 60 Vbeta and 13 Jbeta primers. The protocol was immunoSEQ multiplex PCR, while the TCRdb copy is restricted to in-frame clones and leaves out a portion. This sample carries around 150,000 clones, around 79% of them seen once, and the ten largest clones take about 1%. The TCR sequence derives from a woman in her forties or fifties in good health and CMV-seropositive. Sequenced material: PBMCs.

The CDR3 nucleotides are TGTGCCAGCTCACCATCTTTTTCCGTGGCGGGAGAAGGGCGTGGTGAGCAGTTCTTC. Amino acid sequence: CASSPSFSVAGEGRGEQFF. The chain carries TRBV18 and TRBJ2-1; 7 bases are a match to TRBD2. There are 19 residues in the CDR3. Looked up from germline, CDR1 is KGHSH and CDR2 is LQKENI. V dropped 2 bases and J dropped 9; count of bases not matched to a gene: 22.